This TCR beta chain was captured by sequencing in a study of cytomegalovirus exposure and HLA in healthy donors. Study observations and caveats: Fewer N-insertions than the roughly 670-donor mean were reportedly shown by an Asian-associated ancestry cluster in a later analysis.

Points on this clone: Its antigen is not known.

Researchers ran the PCR with 60 Vbeta and 13 Jbeta primers. Generated by immunoSEQ multiplex PCR, the TCRdb table keeps only in-frame clones and is missing some. The sample holds 100,000 to 150,000 clones, about 78% seen once. Germline trimming cut 5 bases from V and 9 bases from J; bases unmatched to any gene: 8. The V gene's germline CDR1 is SNHLY and CDR2 FYNNEI. The CDR3 is made up of 15 amino acids. The clonotype comes from a female donor in good health and CMV-seronegative. V gene TRBV2 combines with J gene TRBJ2-1; 12 bases align to TRBD2. Material for sequencing was PBMCs. CDR3 in DNA: TGTGCCAGCAGTACGGGACTAGCGGGCGGGGTTGAGCAGTTCTTC. This gives the protein CASSTGLAGGVEQFF.